A single sample gave rise to the 21 T cell receptor beta chains below, sequenced in a study of shared clonotypes between healthy human individuals. Produced via immunoSEQ multiplex PCR; TCRdb's table is partial and in-frame only. Found here are approximately 2,300,000 clones, roughly 90% of them singletons; the top ten hold around 0.38%. Sequenced material: naive CD4+ T cells from PBMCs. The subset is: CD45RA+ positively selected. The receptor set was obtained from a young man in good health. Some clones in this sample may be carry-over from other donors' samples.

This clone came up once. CDR3 region: CASSQARQGVYEQYF. CDR3 DNA sequence: TGTGCCAGCAGCCAAGCGAGACAGGGGGTCTACGAGCAGTACTTC. The V gene is TRBV14, the J gene TRBJ2-7, with TRBD1 matching over 9 bases. V shed 1 base and J 3 bases; nucleotides not matched to a gene: 4. This CDR3 is built from 15 residues. Germline CDR1 and CDR2: SGHDN and FVKESK.

The chain uses TRBV6-5 and TRBJ2-7; 10 nucleotides match TRBD2. This CDR3 is built from 15 residues. Germline V gene data show CDR1 as MNHEY and CDR2 as SVGAGI. Trimming removed 5 bases from V and 2 bases from J; junction bases left unmatched: 6. The CDR3 bases are TGTGCCAGCAGTCTAACTAGCGGGACGACCTACGAGCAGTACTTC. Residues: CASSLTSGTTYEQYF.

V gene TRBV9 combines with J gene TRBJ1-4; the D is unclear. Germline assignment: CDR1 SGDLS and CDR2 YYNGEE. Trimming took 5 bases from V and 8 from J, leaving 19 bases between them. This CDR3 has 15 amino acids. In DNA form, the CDR3 reads TGTGCCAGCAGTCCCCGCCACTATGAAGGGGAAAAACTGTTTTTT. This encodes CASSPRHYEGEKLFF.

The CDR3 DNA is TGTGCCAGCAGGGAGGACAGGGTTAAGACCCAGTACTTC. Protein product: CASREDRVKTQYF. The genes are TRBV6-5 and TRBJ2-5; 8 nucleotides line up with TRBD1. From germline, CDR1 is MNHEY and CDR2 SVGAGI. The CDR3 runs to 13 residues. V lost 6 bases to trimming and J lost 6 bases; unmatched junction nucleotides: 6.

The chain couples TRBV19 to TRBJ2-1; D is possibly TRBD2 (6 bases). Looked up from germline, CDR1 is LNHDA and CDR2 is SQIVND (reference sequence). CDR3 length: 17 amino acids. Trimming cost V 2 bases and J 0 bases, with 14 bases left between them. The CDR3 sequence is CASSISVGGDSYNEQFF. CDR3 DNA sequence: TGTGCCAGTAGTATATCGGTGGGAGGTGACTCCTACAATGAGCAGTTCTTC.

The V gene is TRBV5-1, the J gene TRBJ2-2; 7 bases match TRBD1. The CDR3 spans 16 residues. J gave up 1 base and V 3 bases, and 6 bases lay outside the gene matches. From germline, CDR1 is SGHRS and CDR2 YFSETQ. CDR3 amino acids: CASSSAAGGNTGELFF. CDR3 DNA: TGCGCCAGCAGCTCCGCGGCAGGGGGGAACACCGGGGAGCTGTTTTTT.

The chain uses TRBV27 and TRBJ1-3; no definite D call. Trimming shortened V by 3 bases and J by 0 bases, and 12 bases separated the two germline ends. CDR3 size: 16 residues. Germline CDR1 and CDR2: MNHEY and SMNVEV (reference sequence). CDR3 bases: TGTGCCAGCAGTTTTTCCAGGTCGAGCTCTGGAAACACCATATATTTT. It translates to CASSFSRSSSGNTIYF.

This chain uses TRBV6-5 with TRBJ2-7, with 8 bases aligning to TRBD2. With 6 bases clipped from V and 3 bases from J, the junction kept 4 bases outside the gene matches. Germline V gene data show CDR1 as MNHEY and CDR2 as SVGAGI. The CDR3 consists of 13 residues. CDR3: CASRVAGSYEQYF. The CDR3 DNA reads TGTGCCAGCAGGGTAGCGGGAAGCTACGAGCAGTACTTC.

Notes on this clone: This sample also contains other DNA sequences that code for the same CDR3. The chain has TRBV28 and TRBJ2-1, with D possibly TRBD2 on 5 matching bases. Germline lookup yields CDR1 MDHEN and CDR2 SYDVKM. This CDR3 comprises 12 residues. V gave up 6 bases and J gave up 4 bases, with 7 bases separating them. CDR3 protein: CASSGLYNEQFF. The CDR3 nucleotides are TGTGCCAGCAGCGGACTTTACAATGAGCAGTTCTTC.

The chain combines TRBV7-8 with TRBJ2-1; 13 bases fit TRBD2. CDR1 SGHVS and CDR2 FQNEAQ come from the germline V gene. This CDR3 contains 18 residues. V shed 1 base and J 4 bases; nucleotides not matched to a gene: 7. This CDR3 is CASSLVYGLAGEYNEQFF. DNA of the CDR3: TGTGCCAGCAGCTTAGTTTATGGACTAGCGGGAGAGTACAATGAGCAGTTCTTC.

The rearrangement uses TRBV5-1 and TRBJ2-7; 8 bases fit TRBD1. The CDR3 covers 16 residues. After removal of 0 bases from V and 2 bases from J, the junction contained 7 bases not matched to a gene. Germline V gene data show CDR1 as SGHRS and CDR2 as YFSETQ. CDR3 bases: TGCGCCAGCAGCTTGGTTCCCAGGGGGCTCACCTACGAGCAGTACTTC. Translated: CASSLVPRGLTYEQYF.

The chain carries TRBV5-1 and TRBJ2-7, with D uncertain. Germline CDR1 reads SGHRS; CDR2 reads YFSETQ. The germline V and J ends were trimmed by 0 bases and 3 bases, with 7 bases remaining between them. The CDR3 is 13 amino acids. The CDR3 here is CASSLEPFYEQYF. The CDR3 nucleotides read TGCGCCAGCAGCTTGGAACCGTTCTACGAGCAGTACTTC. Full variable domain (missing parts from reference TRBV5-1 and TRBJ2-7): KAGVTQTPRYLIKTRGQQVTLSCSPISGHRSVSWYQQTPGQGLQFLFEYFSETQRNKGNFPGRFSGRQFSNSRSEMNVSTLELGDSALYLCASSLEPFYEQYFGPGTRLTVT.

The chain combines TRBV5-1 with TRBJ1-4, with TRBD1 matching over 8 bases. Germline V gene lookup returns CDR1 SGHRS and CDR2 YFSETQ. The CDR3 is made up of 17 amino acids. The J segment lost 5 bases and the V segment lost 5 bases, leaving 14 bases of the junction unmatched. As DNA, the CDR3 is TGCGCCAGCAGGCAGGGGCCAGGGGGCGGAAGAAATGAAAAACTGTTTTTT. It is translated as CASRQGPGGGRNEKLFF.

V is TRBV2 and J is TRBJ1-1; a possible D gene is TRBD1 (5 bases). The germline CDR1 and CDR2 sequences are SNHLY and FYNNEI. The CDR3 has 14 amino acids. V lost 6 bases and J lost 3, with 14 bases in between. The CDR3 sequence: CASRFGTEYTEAFF. Written as DNA, the CDR3 is TGTGCCAGCAGATTTGGGACGGAGTACACTGAAGCTTTCTTT. Full variable domain (remainder filled in from reference TRBV2 and TRBJ1-1): EPEVTQTPSHQVTQMGQEVILRCVPISNHLYFYWYRQILGQKVEFLVSFYNNEISEKSEIFDDQFSVERPDGSNFTLKIRSTKLEDSAMYFCASRFGTEYTEAFFGQGTRLTVV.

The chain links TRBV5-1 to TRBJ2-7; D is perhaps TRBD1 or TRBD2 (5 bases each). V lost 2 bases to trimming and J lost 6 bases, with 12 bases between them. CDR3 size: 13 residues. CDR1 is SGHRS and CDR2 is YFSETQ in the germline V gene. CDR3 nucleotide sequence: TGCGCCAGCAGCTTCCAGATGGGGGTCGAGCAGTACTTC. Its protein product is CASSFQMGVEQYF.

The J gene is TRBJ2-7, the V gene TRBV7-2; the D gene is possibly TRBD2 (5 bases). CDR1 and CDR2 (germline): SGHTA, FQGNSA. The CDR3 totals 13 residues. Trimming left V 1 base short and J 6 bases short, with 10 bases between. The CDR3 spells CASSLVRGSEQYF. The CDR3 DNA reads as TGTGCCAGCAGCTTAGTTCGGGGTTCCGAGCAGTACTTC.

The V and J genes are TRBV4-1 and TRBJ2-2; 7 nucleotides align to TRBD1. This CDR3 is 17 amino acids long. The trim removed 4 bases at V and 0 bases at J, leaving 8 bases unmatched. Germline V gene lookup returns CDR1 MGHRA and CDR2 YSYEKL. Here the CDR3 reads CASSRQTGSTNTGELFF. CDR3 bases: TGCGCCAGCAGCCGTCAGACAGGGTCGACGAACACCGGGGAGCTGTTTTTT.

This clone has a single count. The rearrangement joins TRBV5-1 to TRBJ2-5; 7 nucleotides match TRBD1. With V trimmed by 1 base and J by 2 bases, 14 bases remained unmatched. Germline lookup yields CDR1 SGHRS and CDR2 YFSETQ. This CDR3 is built from 18 residues. CDR3 region: CASSLTLSSGQLQETQYF. CDR3 nucleotide sequence: TGCGCCAGCAGCTTGACGCTATCATCGGGACAGCTACAAGAGACCCAGTACTTC.

On this clone: The same CDR3 can be traced to other DNA sequences in this sample. V and J are TRBV7-2 and TRBJ2-3, with D perhaps matching TRBD2 (5 bases). Looked up from germline, CDR1 is SGHTA and CDR2 is FQGNSA. The CDR3 is 14 residues long. V gave up 1 base and J gave up 5 bases, with 10 bases separating them. CDR3 nucleotides: TGTGCCAGCAGCTTAGTGCGGGCCCTAGATACGCAGTATTTT. As protein: CASSLVRALDTQYF.

The chain uses TRBV2 and TRBJ1-2; D not certain. The CDR3 spans 12 residues. The V gene lost 3 bases and the J gene lost 4 bases, with 6 bases spanning the gap. Germline V gene sequence: CDR1 SNHLY, CDR2 FYNNEI. The DNA of the CDR3 is TGTGCCAGCAGTGATTGGAGCTATGGCTACACCTTC. Translating gives CASSDWSYGYTF.

This chain connects TRBV7-2 to TRBJ2-2; the D is unclear. CDR3 length equals 14 residues. Germline V gives CDR1 SGHTA, CDR2 FQGNSA. V was pared by 2 bases and J by 1 base, with 5 bases between. CDR3 in amino acids: CASSLWGNTGELFF. CDR3 DNA sequence: TGTGCCAGCAGCTTATGGGGGAACACCGGGGAGCTGTTTTTT.